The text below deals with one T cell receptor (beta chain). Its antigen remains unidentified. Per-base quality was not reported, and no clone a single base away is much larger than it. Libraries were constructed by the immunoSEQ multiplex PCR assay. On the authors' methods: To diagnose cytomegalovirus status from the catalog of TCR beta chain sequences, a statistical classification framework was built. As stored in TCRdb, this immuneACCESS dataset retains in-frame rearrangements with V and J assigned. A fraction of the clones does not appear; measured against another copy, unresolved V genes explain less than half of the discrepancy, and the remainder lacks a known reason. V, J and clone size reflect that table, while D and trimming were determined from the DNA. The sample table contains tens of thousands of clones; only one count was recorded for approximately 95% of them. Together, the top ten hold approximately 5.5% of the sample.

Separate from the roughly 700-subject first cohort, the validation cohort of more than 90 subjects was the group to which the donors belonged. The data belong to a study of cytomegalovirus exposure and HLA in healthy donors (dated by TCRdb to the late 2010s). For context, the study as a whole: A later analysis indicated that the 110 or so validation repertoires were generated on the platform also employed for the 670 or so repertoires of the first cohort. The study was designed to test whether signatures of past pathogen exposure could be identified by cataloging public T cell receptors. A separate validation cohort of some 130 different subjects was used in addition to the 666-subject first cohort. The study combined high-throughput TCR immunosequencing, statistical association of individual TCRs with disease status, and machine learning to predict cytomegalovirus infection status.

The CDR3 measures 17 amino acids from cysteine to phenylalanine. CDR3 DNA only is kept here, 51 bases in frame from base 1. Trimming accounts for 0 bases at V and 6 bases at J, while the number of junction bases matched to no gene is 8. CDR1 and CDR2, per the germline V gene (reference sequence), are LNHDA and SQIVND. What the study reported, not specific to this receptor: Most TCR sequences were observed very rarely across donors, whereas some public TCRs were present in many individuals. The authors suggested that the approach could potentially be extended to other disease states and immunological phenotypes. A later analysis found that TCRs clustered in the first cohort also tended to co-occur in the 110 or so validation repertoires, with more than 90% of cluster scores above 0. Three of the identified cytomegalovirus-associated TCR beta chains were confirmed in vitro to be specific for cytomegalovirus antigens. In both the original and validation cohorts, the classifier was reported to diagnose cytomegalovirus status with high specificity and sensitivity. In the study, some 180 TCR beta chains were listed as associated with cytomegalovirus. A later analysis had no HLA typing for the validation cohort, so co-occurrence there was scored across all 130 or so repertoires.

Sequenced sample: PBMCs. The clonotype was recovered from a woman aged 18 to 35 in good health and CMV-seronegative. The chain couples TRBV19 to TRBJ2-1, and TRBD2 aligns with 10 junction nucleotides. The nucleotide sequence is TGTGCCAGTAGTATAGATTTGCTAGCGGGGGAATCCAATGAGCAGTTCTTC. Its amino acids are CASSIDLLAGESNEQFF. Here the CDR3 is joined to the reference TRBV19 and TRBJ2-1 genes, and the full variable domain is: DGGITQSPKYLFRKEGQNVTLSCEQNLNHDAMYWYRQDPGQGLRLIYYSQIVNDFQKGDIAEGYSVSREKKESFPLTVTSAQKNPTAFYLCASSIDLLAGESNEQFFGPGTRLTVL.